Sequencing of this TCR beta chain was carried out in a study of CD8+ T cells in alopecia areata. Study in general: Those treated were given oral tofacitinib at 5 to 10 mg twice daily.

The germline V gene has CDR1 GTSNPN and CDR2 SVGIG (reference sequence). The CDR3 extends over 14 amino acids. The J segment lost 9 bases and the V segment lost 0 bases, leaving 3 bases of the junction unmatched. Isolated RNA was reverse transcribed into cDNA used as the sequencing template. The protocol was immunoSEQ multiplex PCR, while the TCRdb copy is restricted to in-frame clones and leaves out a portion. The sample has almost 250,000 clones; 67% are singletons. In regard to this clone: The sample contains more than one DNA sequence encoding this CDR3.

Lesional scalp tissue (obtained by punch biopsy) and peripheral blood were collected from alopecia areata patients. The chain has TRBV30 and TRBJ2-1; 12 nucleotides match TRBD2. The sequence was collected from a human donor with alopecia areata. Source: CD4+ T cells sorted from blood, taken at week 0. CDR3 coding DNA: TGTGCCTGGAGTGTACTAGCGGGGGGAGGTGAGCAGTTCTTC. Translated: CAWSVLAGGGEQFF.